This T cell receptor (beta chain) was sequenced for a study of T cell changes during pregnancy in multiple sclerosis (dated by TCRdb to 2018 to 2020). Background on the whole study: In women with multiple sclerosis, the researchers looked at how the T cell repertoire shifted as pregnancy progressed.

Unmatched junction bases come to 11, with V trimmed by 8 bases and J by 8 bases. The CDR1 and CDR2 encoded by the germline V gene are MDHEN and SYDVKM. From its cysteine to its phenylalanine, the CDR3 spans 13 amino acids. Solely the CDR3 DNA is kept, with 39 bases framed from the first base. On this clone itself: Its antigen specificity is not known. No base-level quality is on record; no much larger clone is a single base apart.

The library relied on the immunoSEQ multiplex PCR assay. TCRdb obtained this table from immuneACCESS and retained in-frame rearrangements with V and J assigned. These tables miss some clones; where compared with another copy, unresolved V genes account for less than half of the shortfall, and the remainder is unexplained. Present in this sample are 50,000 or so clones, roughly 95% of which were seen just once. Jointly, the top ten make up under 4.5% of the sample. The rearranged segments are TRBV28 and TRBJ1-2; a stretch of 7 junction bases matches TRBD1. This clonotype was obtained from a female donor with multiple sclerosis, enrolled in a pregnancy study. The sequences come from CD8+ T cells from peripheral blood mononuclear cells, collected after pregnancy. CDR3 protein: CASGGQRADGYTF. The nucleotides read TGTGCCAGCGGGGGACAGCGGGCTGACGGCTACACCTTC.